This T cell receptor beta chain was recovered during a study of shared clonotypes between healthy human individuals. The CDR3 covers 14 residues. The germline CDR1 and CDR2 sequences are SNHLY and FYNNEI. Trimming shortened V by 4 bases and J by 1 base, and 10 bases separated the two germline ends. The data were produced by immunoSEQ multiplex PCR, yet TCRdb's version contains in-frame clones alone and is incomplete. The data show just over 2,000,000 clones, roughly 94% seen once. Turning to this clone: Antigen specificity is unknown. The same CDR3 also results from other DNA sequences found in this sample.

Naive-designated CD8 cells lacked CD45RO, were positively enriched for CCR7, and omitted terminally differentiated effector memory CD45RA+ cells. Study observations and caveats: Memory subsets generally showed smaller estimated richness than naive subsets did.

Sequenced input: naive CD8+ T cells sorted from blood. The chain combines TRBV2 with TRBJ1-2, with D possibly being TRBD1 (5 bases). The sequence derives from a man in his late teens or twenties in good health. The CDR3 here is CASSVGGLNYGYTF. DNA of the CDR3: TGTGCCAGCAGTGTTGGGGGTCTTAACTATGGCTACACCTTC.